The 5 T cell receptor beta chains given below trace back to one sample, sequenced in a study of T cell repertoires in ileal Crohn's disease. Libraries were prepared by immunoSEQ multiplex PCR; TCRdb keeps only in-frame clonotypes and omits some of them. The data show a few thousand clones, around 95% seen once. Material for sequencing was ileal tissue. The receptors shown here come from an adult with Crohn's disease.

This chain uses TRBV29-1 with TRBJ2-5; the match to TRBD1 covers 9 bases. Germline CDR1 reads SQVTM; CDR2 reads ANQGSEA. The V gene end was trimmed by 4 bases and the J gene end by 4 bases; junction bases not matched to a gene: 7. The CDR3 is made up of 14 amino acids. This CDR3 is CSVGQGVPGETQYF. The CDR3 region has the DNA TGCAGCGTTGGACAGGGGGTTCCCGGAGAGACCCAGTACTTC.

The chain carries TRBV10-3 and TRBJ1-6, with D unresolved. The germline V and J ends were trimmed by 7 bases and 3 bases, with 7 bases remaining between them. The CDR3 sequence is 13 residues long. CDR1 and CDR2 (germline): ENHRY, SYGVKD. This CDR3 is CAITYGYNSPLHF. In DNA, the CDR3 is TGTGCCATCACTTACGGCTATAATTCACCCCTCCACTTT.

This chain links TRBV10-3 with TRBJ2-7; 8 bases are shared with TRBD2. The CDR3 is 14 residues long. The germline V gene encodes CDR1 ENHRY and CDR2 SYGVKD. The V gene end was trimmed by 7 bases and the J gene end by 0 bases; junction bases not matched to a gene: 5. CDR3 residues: CAIKKRGSSYEQYF. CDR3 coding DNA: TGTGCCATCAAAAAGCGGGGGAGCTCCTACGAGCAGTACTTC.

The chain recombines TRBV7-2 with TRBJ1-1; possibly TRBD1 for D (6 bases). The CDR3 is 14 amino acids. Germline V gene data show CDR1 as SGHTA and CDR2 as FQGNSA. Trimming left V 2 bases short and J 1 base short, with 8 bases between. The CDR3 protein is CASSLRTANTEAFF. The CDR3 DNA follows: TGTGCCAGCAGCTTAAGGACAGCGAACACTGAAGCTTTCTTT.

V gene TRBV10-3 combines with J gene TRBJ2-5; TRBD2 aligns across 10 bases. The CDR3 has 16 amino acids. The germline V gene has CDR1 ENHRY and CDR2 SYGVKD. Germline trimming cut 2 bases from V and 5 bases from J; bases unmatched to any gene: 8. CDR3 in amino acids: CAISEPSGGAGETQYF. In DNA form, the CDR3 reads TGTGCCATCAGTGAGCCTAGCGGGGGAGCGGGGGAGACCCAGTACTTC.